The next 14 T cell receptor beta chains were all read from a single sample in a study of blood T cell repertoires in COVID-19. Sequencing was performed with immunoSEQ multiplex PCR; in TCRdb, only in-frame clones are kept and a portion is missing. The table records some 200,000 clones, 87% of them present only once. Sequencing input: PBMCs or T cells enriched from blood (not recorded which). These receptors were taken from a woman in her twenties or thirties who had recovered from COVID-19.

The sample holds a few counts of this clone. The chain recombines TRBV7-9 with TRBJ1-1; D not resolved. V shed 7 bases and J shed 2 bases, with 20 bases lying between them. CDR3 length: 16 residues. Looked up from germline, CDR1 is SEHNR and CDR2 is FQNEAQ (reference sequence). In DNA form, the CDR3 reads TGTGCCAGCACCCCTCCGGCAGGAGGAGATAACACTGAAGCTTTCTTT. This codes for CASTPPAGGDNTEAFF.

The rearrangement uses TRBV11-3 and TRBJ2-3; TRBD1 agrees at 7 bases. CDR1 and CDR2 from the germline V gene are SGHNT and YENEEA. The CDR3 totals 15 residues. J was trimmed by 2 bases and V by 1 base; bases with no gene match: 3. The CDR3 nucleotides read TGTGCCAGCAGCTTAGGCAGGGGGACCACAGATACGCAGTATTTT. Amino acid sequence: CASSLGRGTTDTQYF.

The gene calls are TRBV2 and TRBJ2-2; 7 bases align to TRBD2. This CDR3 is built from 13 residues. Trimming cost V 6 bases and J 11 bases; bases outside gene matches: 9. Germline V lookup: CDR1 SNHLY, CDR2 FYNNEI. CDR3 residues: CASSREVERELFF. Written as DNA, the CDR3 is TGTGCCAGCAGCCGGGAGGTTGAGCGCGAGCTGTTTTTT.

The chain carries TRBV27 and TRBJ1-6; TRBD1 aligns across 8 bases. With V trimmed by 6 bases and J by 7 bases, 11 bases remained unmatched. The CDR3 extends over 16 amino acids. The germline V gene encodes CDR1 MNHEY and CDR2 SMNVEV (reference sequence). In DNA, the CDR3 is TGTGCCAGCAGAGCCGGGACAGGTCCTTTAAATTCACCCCTCCACTTT. Residues: CASRAGTGPLNSPLHF.

The V call is TRBV5-1, the J call TRBJ2-7, with D perhaps TRBD2 (5 bases). The germline V gene encodes CDR1 SGHRS and CDR2 YFSETQ. The CDR3 spans 14 residues. Trimming took 4 bases from V and 5 from J, leaving 16 bases between them. CDR3 nucleotides: TGCGCCAGCAGCCCACGGGGTGTTGTGAACGAGCAGTACTTC. Protein: CASSPRGVVNEQYF.

The rearrangement uses TRBV21-1 and TRBJ1-3. TRBV21-1 is described as a pseudogene. The CDR3 length is 17 residues. In DNA, the CDR3 is TGTGCCAGCAGCAAAGTCCACTCCTTGAGCTCTGGAAACACCATATATTTT. It yields the protein CASSKVHSLSSGNTIYF.

For the CDR3, the DNA is TGCGCCAGCAGCCAAGAGTTGGGACTAGCCGGGGAGACCCAGTACTTC. It specifies CASSQELGLAGETQYF. The chain recombines TRBV4-1 with TRBJ2-5; 9 bases agree with TRBD2. CDR3 length equals 16 residues. Germline V lookup: CDR1 MGHRA, CDR2 YSYEKL. The junction had 7 bases not matched to a gene; V was cut back by 0 bases and J by 5 bases.

The genes are TRBV5-1 and TRBJ1-1; the D is unclear. This CDR3 has 14 amino acids. Per germline, CDR1 SGHRS and CDR2 YFSETQ. Trimming took 0 bases from V and 4 from J, leaving 10 bases between them. Here the CDR3 reads CASSLVLGSTEAFF. The CDR3 DNA reads as TGCGCCAGCAGCTTGGTGTTAGGGAGCACTGAAGCTTTCTTT.

This sequence joins TRBV29-1 and TRBJ2-1, with 7 positions matching TRBD1. Germline V lookup: CDR1 SQVTM, CDR2 ANQGSEA. There are 13 residues in the CDR3. V was pared by 7 bases and J by 4 bases, with 7 bases of the junction left unmatched. CDR3 coding DNA: TGCAGCGCTGGGACAGCACTATACAATGAGCAGTTCTTC. Translating gives CSAGTALYNEQFF.

V and J are TRBV7-3 and TRBJ1-2; maybe TRBD1 (5 bases). Trimming removed 5 bases from V and 3 bases from J, with 16 bases in between. In germline, CDR1 is SGHTA, CDR2 FQGTGA. The length of the CDR3 is 15 residues. The CDR3 DNA reads as TGTGCCAGCAGCCCCCGGGGGTTGTGGGACTATGGCTACACCTTC. Its protein is CASSPRGLWDYGYTF. Full variable domain (rest looked up from reference TRBV7-3 and TRBJ1-2): GAGVSQTPSNKVTEKGKYVELRCDPISGHTALYWYRQSLGQGPEFLIYFQGTGAADDSGLPNDRFFAVRPEGSVSTLKIQRTERGDSAVYLCASSPRGLWDYGYTFGSGTRLTVV.

V is TRBV13 and J is TRBJ1-2, with 9 bases lining up with TRBD1. In germline, CDR1 is PRHDT, CDR2 FYEKMQ (reference sequence). J lost 8 bases, V lost 4 bases, and 11 bases had no gene match. The CDR3 is 15 amino acids. This chain's CDR3 is CASSSPGGQGEGYTF. The CDR3 bases are TGTGCCAGCAGCTCCCCGGGGGGACAGGGAGAGGGCTACACCTTC.

The chain is built from TRBV27 and TRBJ1-2; D is perhaps TRBD1 (6 bases). Trimming removed 3 bases from V and 4 bases from J, with 12 bases in between. The CDR3 runs to 14 residues. The V gene's germline CDR1 is MNHEY and CDR2 SMNVEV (reference sequence). In DNA, the CDR3 is TGTGCCAGCAGTTTCTCGGACAGTCTCTATGGCTACACCTTC. Translated: CASSFSDSLYGYTF.

This clone was picked up one time. J is TRBJ2-5 and V is TRBV12-5; 9 nucleotides match TRBD2. The CDR3 has 19 residues. The trim removed 4 bases at V and 4 bases at J, leaving 19 bases unmatched. Germline V gene sequence: CDR1 LGHNT, CDR2 FRNRAP. CDR3 bases: TGTGCTAGTGGTTCGGGTAGCGGGGGCCCTCAGCGCCCGGCAGAGACCCAGTACTTC. Its protein is CASGSGSGGPQRPAETQYF. Together with reference TRBV12-5 and TRBJ2-5, the CDR3 gives the full variable domain: DARVTQTPRHKVTEMGQEVTMRCQPILGHNTVFWYRQTMMQGLELLAYFRNRAPLDDSGMPKDRFSAEMPDATLATLKIQPSEPRDSAVYFCASGSGSGGPQRPAETQYFGPGTRLLVL.

The genes are TRBV23-1 and TRBJ1-2, with a tentative D call TRBD1 (6 bases). TRBV23-1 is recorded as an ORF, its role being uncertain. V dropped 4 bases and J dropped 3 bases, with 24 bases sitting between them. The CDR3 has 18 amino acids. The CDR3 DNA reads TGCGCCAGCAGTCCCCCCGCGAAGAATCAGGGGCGAGACTATGGCTACACCTTC. Its protein is CASSPPAKNQGRDYGYTF.